One sample yielded the 7 T cell receptor beta chains listed below, sequenced in a study of T-cell memory formation after mild COVID-19. TCRdb passed the 5' RACE reads through MiXCR, listing each CDR3 protein once. The sample has fewer than 250,000 distinct CDR3 sequences; approximately 15% are singletons. The sample consisted of PBMCs or a T cell subset sorted from them (not recorded which). The receptors stem from an adult woman who had mild COVID-19 (a few samples of this study predate the infection). Cell type and time point are not known.

The V and J genes are TRBV5-4 and TRBJ2-7, with D perhaps assigned TRBD1 or TRBD2 (6 bases each). The germline V gene encodes CDR1 SGHNT and CDR2 YYREEE (reference sequence). The CDR3 sequence is 19 residues long. Trimming removed 2 bases from V and 7 bases from J, with 31 bases in between. Written as DNA, the CDR3 is TGTGCCAGCAGCTTTAGAGTTGTTGCCGACAGGACGGGGACTGGGGAGCAGTACTTC. The encoded protein is CASSFRVVADRTGTGEQYF.

The chain is built from TRBV10-3 and TRBJ2-2, with 10 bases fitting TRBD2. Germline V gene data show CDR1 as ENHRY and CDR2 as SYGVKD. The CDR3 extends over 16 amino acids. The V and J ends lost 6 bases and 6 bases, in that order; junction bases with no gene match: 10. CDR3 sequence: CAIRHSTSGKPGELFF. The CDR3 DNA reads TGTGCCATCAGACATTCTACTAGCGGGAAACCCGGGGAGCTGTTTTTT.

This clonotype was detected a few times. The rearrangement uses TRBV11-2 and TRBJ2-3, with unresolved D. Trimming shortened V by 0 bases and J by 4 bases, and 5 bases separated the two germline ends. The CDR3 extends over 13 amino acids. Per the germline V gene, CDR1 is SGHAT and CDR2 is FQNNGV. The CDR3 region has the DNA TGTGCCAGCAGCTTAGAACCGGCAGATACGCAGTATTTT. This sequence encodes CASSLEPADTQYF.

CDR3 sequence reads: CASSKVGQQAFF. For the CDR3, the DNA is TGTGCCAGCAGCAAAGTGGGGCAGCAAGCTTTCTTT. The chain carries TRBV11-1 and TRBJ1-1, with D perhaps matching TRBD1 (5 bases). V lost 5 bases and J 9 bases, leaving 13 bases between the germline ends. The germline CDR1 and CDR2 sequences are SGHAT and FQDESV (reference sequence). CDR3 size: 12 residues.

The V and J genes are TRBV9 and TRBJ2-6, with D possibly TRBD1 on 5 matching bases. Germline loops: CDR1 SGDLS, CDR2 YYNGEE. V lost 0 bases to trimming and J lost 1 base, with 5 bases between them. This CDR3 region has 15 residues. CDR3 loop: CASSVEGSGANVLTF. In DNA, the CDR3 is TGTGCCAGCAGCGTAGAGGGGTCTGGGGCCAACGTCCTGACTTTC.

The rearrangement links TRBV2 to TRBJ2-2, with 10 bases lining up with TRBD2. V lost 11 bases to trimming and J lost 6 bases; unmatched junction nucleotides: 12. Looked up from germline, CDR1 is SNHLY and CDR2 is FYNNEI. The CDR3 length is 15 residues. The CDR3 nucleotides read TGTGCCCAGCAGGCCCTAGCGGGAGACGCCGGGGAGCTGTTTTTT. Its translation is CAQQALAGDAGELFF.

The rearrangement links TRBV30 to TRBJ2-6; D gene uncertain. V lost 2 bases and J lost 12, with 11 bases in between. Germline lookup yields CDR1 GTSNPN and CDR2 SVGIG (reference sequence). The CDR3 has 12 residues. For the CDR3, the DNA is TGTGCCTGGAGTTACTCGAACAGCGTCCTGACTTTC. This sequence encodes CAWSYSNSVLTF.